The 17 T cell receptor beta chains below were found in one sample sequenced in a study of cytomegalovirus exposure and HLA in healthy donors. Clones were sequenced by immunoSEQ multiplex PCR, and TCRdb holds only the in-frame ones, with some missing. The table records 50,000 to 80,000 clones, about 89% of them present only once. The sample comprised PBMCs. These receptors all come from a woman aged 18 to 35 in good health and CMV-seronegative.

The genes are TRBV28 and TRBJ2-7; 8 bases fit TRBD2. The germline V gene encodes CDR1 MDHEN and CDR2 SYDVKM. Trimming took 6 bases from V and 1 from J; bases not matched to a gene: 8. This CDR3 has 15 residues. The CDR3 DNA follows: TGTGCCAGCAGGACGTCGCCTAGCGGGTCCTACGAGCAGTACTTC. Translated: CASRTSPSGSYEQYF.

This chain links TRBV28 with TRBJ2-5; D ambiguous. V lost 3 bases to trimming and J lost 4 bases, with 6 bases between them. The CDR3 spans 12 residues. Germline values: CDR1 MDHEN, CDR2 SYDVKM. The CDR3 sequence: CASSLSRETQYF. DNA for the CDR3: TGTGCCAGCAGTTTGTCTCGAGAGACCCAGTACTTC.

V and J are TRBV11-2 and TRBJ2-7; D unresolved. The V gene's germline CDR1 is SGHAT and CDR2 FQNNGV. The CDR3 extends over 11 amino acids. V lost 3 bases, J lost 4 bases, and 4 bases lay in between. As DNA, the CDR3 is TGTGCCAGCAGCTTTAAATACGAGCAGTACTTC. Translated, it gives CASSFKYEQYF. The variable domain in full, with the rest retrieved from reference TRBV11-2 and TRBJ2-7, is EAGVAQSPRYKIIEKRQSVAFWCNPISGHATLYWYQQILGQGPKLLIQFQNNGVVDDSQLPKDRFSAERLKGVDSTLKIQPAKLEDSAVYLCASSFKYEQYFGPGTRLTVT.

V and J are TRBV7-9 and TRBJ2-1, with 8 bases aligning to TRBD2. The CDR3 consists of 11 residues. The V gene end was trimmed by 4 bases and the J gene end by 12 bases; junction bases not matched to a gene: 2. Germline V gene sequence: CDR1 SEHNR, CDR2 FQNEAQ (reference sequence). The CDR3 bases are TGTGCCAGCAGCTCCGGGGGGGGGCAGTTCTTC. This encodes CASSSGGGQFF.

The chain links TRBV7-9 to TRBJ1-6; a possible D gene is TRBD1 (5 bases). The CDR3 loop spans 16 amino acids. CDR1 and CDR2 from the germline V gene are SEHNR and FQNEAQ (reference sequence). Trimming took 4 bases from V and 9 from J, leaving 19 bases between them. In DNA, the CDR3 is TGTGCCAGCAGCTCCCCGCAGGGTTTCCAGGGTTCACCCCTCCACTTT. It yields the protein CASSSPQGFQGSPLHF.

This clone occurred once. This chain uses TRBV5-1 with TRBJ2-5; TRBD1 matches at 9 bases. The J call is uncertain, as TRBJ2-7 better fits the DNA end. CDR1 and CDR2 from the germline V gene are SGHRS and YFSETQ. This CDR3 is built from 16 residues. In nucleotides, the CDR3 is TGCGCCAGCAGCAGAATACCGGGACAGGGTTCCGACGAGCAGTACTTC. This sequence encodes CASSRIPGQGSDEQYF.

The V gene is TRBV5-8, the J gene TRBJ2-1, with 7 positions matching TRBD2. V lost 4 bases to trimming and J lost 10 bases; unmatched junction nucleotides: 5. Germline V gene data show CDR1 as SGHTS and CDR2 as YDEGEE. The CDR3 is 12 residues long. Here the CDR3 reads CASSRKAGEQFF. The DNA of the CDR3 is TGTGCCAGCAGCAGAAAAGCGGGGGAGCAGTTCTTC.

The chain links TRBV5-5 to TRBJ2-1; no clear D gene. Germline CDR1 SGHKS, CDR2 YYEKEE (reference sequence). This CDR3 has 13 residues. Trimming cost V 0 bases and J 7 bases, with 8 bases left between them. The CDR3 nucleotides are TGTGCCAGCAGCTTGGTTGGAGTGAATGAGCAGTTCTTC. Encoded protein: CASSLVGVNEQFF.

V usage is TRBV27 and J usage is TRBJ2-4, with 9 positions matching TRBD1. V lost 5 bases to trimming and J lost 0 bases; unmatched junction nucleotides: 14. Germline CDR1 is MNHEY and CDR2 is SMNVEV (reference sequence). The CDR3 covers 19 residues. CDR3 nucleotide sequence: TGTGCCAGCAGTCCTATGCCGGGGACAGGGCGTCTAGCCAAAAACATTCAGTACTTC. This encodes CASSPMPGTGRLAKNIQYF.

The V gene is TRBV19, the J gene TRBJ2-5; the D gene is possibly TRBD1 (6 bases). CDR3 length: 13 amino acids. V shed 5 bases and J shed 5 bases, with 12 bases lying between them. The V gene's germline CDR1 is LNHDA and CDR2 SQIVND (reference sequence). The CDR3 DNA reads as TGTGCCAGTAGTCCCAGGGGTTCGGAGACCCAGTACTTC. This encodes CASSPRGSETQYF.

This clone was seen a single time. This chain links TRBV27 with TRBJ1-1; unclear D gene. V was cut by 5 bases and J by 4 bases, with 14 bases left in between. The germline CDR1 and CDR2 sequences are MNHEY and SMNVEV (reference sequence). This CDR3 has 14 residues. This chain's CDR3 is CASSPIQVLTEAFF. CDR3 coding DNA: TGTGCCAGCAGTCCCATCCAGGTCCTCACTGAAGCTTTCTTT.

The chain uses TRBV7-2 and TRBJ2-5; 11 bases line up with TRBD2. The CDR3 runs to 16 residues. Germline V gene sequence: CDR1 SGHTA, CDR2 FQGNSA. Trimming at V came to 7 bases and at J to 1 base, leaving 8 bases not matched to a gene. The CDR3 here is CASNSGTSGAQETQYF. In nucleotides, the CDR3 is TGTGCCAGCAACTCCGGGACTAGCGGTGCCCAAGAGACCCAGTACTTC.

The chain uses TRBV5-1 and TRBJ2-2; D gene ambiguous. Germline V gene sequence: CDR1 SGHRS, CDR2 YFSETQ. The CDR3 loop spans 17 amino acids. The ends were cut back, 0 bases at V and 0 bases at J, with 12 bases in the middle. CDR3 loop: CASSLDPYPANTGELFF. CDR3 DNA sequence: TGCGCCAGCAGCTTGGATCCGTATCCCGCGAACACCGGGGAGCTGTTTTTT.

J is TRBJ2-7 and V is TRBV7-9, with 7 nucleotides matching TRBD2. This CDR3 comprises 14 residues. Germline V gene sequence: CDR1 SEHNR, CDR2 FQNEAQ (reference sequence). Trimming at V came to 5 bases and at J to 4 bases, leaving 8 bases not matched to a gene. CDR3: CASSPSGTKYEQYF. CDR3 bases: TGTGCCAGCAGCCCCAGCGGGACCAAATACGAGCAGTACTTC.

There are a few counts of this clone. The V and J genes are TRBV6-1 and TRBJ2-7; no firm D call. Germline V lookup: CDR1 MNHNS, CDR2 SASEGT. Trimming removed 6 bases at V and 0 bases at J, with 9 bases between. The CDR3 sequence is 13 residues long. CDR3 amino acids: CASSVLSSYEQYF. CDR3 bases: TGTGCCAGCAGCGTCCTTAGCTCCTACGAGCAGTACTTC.

The chain employs TRBV27 and TRBJ2-2; TRBD1 matches at 10 bases. Losses at the gene ends were 4 bases for V and 4 bases for J; bases not matched to a gene: 3. This CDR3 contains 15 residues. Germline V gives CDR1 MNHEY, CDR2 SMNVEV (reference sequence). The CDR3 DNA sequence: TGTGCCAGCAGTTCGACAGGGGGCGGCACCGGGGAGCTGTTTTTT. Its translation is CASSSTGGGTGELFF.

V is TRBV27 and J is TRBJ1-5; maybe TRBD1 (5 bases). The length of the CDR3 is 13 residues. V was shortened by 6 bases and J by 6 bases, with 12 bases between the two germline ends. CDR1 MNHEY and CDR2 SMNVEV come from the germline V gene (reference sequence). CDR3: CASREGVSQPQHF. The CDR3 nucleotides are TGTGCCAGCAGAGAAGGGGTAAGTCAGCCCCAGCATTTT.